This is a list of T cell receptor beta chains from one sample in a study of T cells in Graves' hyperthyroidism and ophthalmopathy. Each CDR3 protein gets one entry after TCRdb re-called the multiplex PCR reads with MiXCR. The repertoire holds about 210,000 distinct CDR3 sequences, more than 15% seen once, with 50% in the top ten. The material sequenced was blood. The receptor set was obtained from a middle-aged man with Graves' hyperthyroidism. CDR3s include the opening cysteine and the closing phenylalanine or tryptophan. D genes are given only for firm matches. Part of the rows lack a size; the others show once, few, many or a class for expanded clones.

abundance: many; v_gene: TRBV7-9; d_gene: .; j_gene: TRBJ2-7; CDR3aa: CASSLERGDGSSYEQYF; CDR3nt: TGTGCCAGCAGCTTGGAACGGGGAGACGGGAGCTCCTACGAGCAGTACTTC
abundance: .; v_gene: TRBV5-1; d_gene: TRBD2; j_gene: TRBJ2-3; CDR3aa: CASSSSSSGNTDTQYF; CDR3nt: TGCGCCAGCAGCTCGTCGTCTAGCGGGAACACAGATACGCAGTATTTT
abundance: many; v_gene: TRBV28; d_gene: TRBD2; j_gene: TRBJ2-3; CDR3aa: CASSLTSGTSDTQYF; CDR3nt: TGTGCCAGCAGTCTAACTAGCGGGACATCAGATACGCAGTATTTT
abundance: few; v_gene: TRBV6-5; d_gene: .; j_gene: TRBJ2-1; CDR3aa: CASSYSGFTEQFF; CDR3nt: TGTGCCAGCAGTTACTCGGGGTTCACTGAGCAGTTCTTC
abundance: few; v_gene: TRBV18; d_gene: .; j_gene: TRBJ1-4; CDR3aa: CASSPGLNEKLFF; CDR3nt: TGTGCCAGCTCACCAGGGCTTAATGAAAAACTGTTTTTT
abundance: many; v_gene: TRBV12-3/TRBV12-4; d_gene: .; j_gene: TRBJ1-2; CDR3aa: CASSPQPNYGYTF; CDR3nt: TGTGCCAGCAGCCCCCAGCCGAACTATGGCTACACCTTC
abundance: few; v_gene: TRBV6-2/TRBV6-3; d_gene: .; j_gene: TRBJ2-1; CDR3aa: CASSARDWVYNEQFF; CDR3nt: TGTGCCAGCAGTGCCCGGGACTGGGTATACAATGAGCAGTTCTTC
abundance: few; v_gene: TRBV5-1; d_gene: TRBD1; j_gene: TRBJ2-1; CDR3aa: CASSWTGGGYNEQFF; CDR3nt: TGCGCCAGCAGCTGGACAGGGGGGGGATACAATGAGCAGTTCTTC
abundance: .; v_gene: TRBV19; d_gene: .; j_gene: TRBJ1-2; CDR3aa: CASTRSGGSYGYTF; CDR3nt: TGTGCCAGTACTCGATCTGGGGGTAGCTATGGCTACACCTTC
abundance: .; v_gene: TRBV6-2/TRBV6-3; d_gene: TRBD2; j_gene: TRBJ2-2; CDR3aa: CASSYVRTSGANTGELFF; CDR3nt: TGTGCCAGCAGTTACGTGAGGACTAGCGGGGCGAACACCGGGGAGCTGTTTTTT
abundance: many; v_gene: TRBV11-3; d_gene: .; j_gene: TRBJ2-1; CDR3aa: CASSPSGDRVYNEQFF; CDR3nt: TGTGCCAGCAGCCCAAGTGGGGACCGGGTATACAATGAGCAGTTCTTC
abundance: .; v_gene: TRBV7-2; d_gene: TRBD1; j_gene: TRBJ2-7; CDR3aa: CASSDLGQLSEQYF; CDR3nt: TGTGCCAGCAGCGATTTGGGACAGCTGAGCGAGCAGTACTTC
abundance: .; v_gene: TRBV2; d_gene: TRBD2; j_gene: TRBJ2-1; CDR3aa: CASSQGLAGGDEQFF; CDR3nt: TGTGCCAGCAGCCAGGGACTAGCGGGAGGGGATGAGCAGTTCTTC
abundance: many; v_gene: TRBV11-2; d_gene: .; j_gene: TRBJ2-1; CDR3aa: CASSLDLTGYGNEQFF; CDR3nt: TGTGCCAGCAGCTTAGATCTTACGGGATATGGGAATGAGCAGTTCTTC
abundance: .; v_gene: TRBV18; d_gene: .; j_gene: TRBJ1-6; CDR3aa: CASSAMPVGSPLHF; CDR3nt: TGTGCCAGCTCAGCCATGCCCGTTGGATCACCCCTCCACTTT
abundance: many; v_gene: TRBV7-2; d_gene: .; j_gene: TRBJ2-3; CDR3aa: CASSLGPQPGTDTQYF; CDR3nt: TGTGCCAGCAGCCTTGGACCCCAACCGGGCACAGATACGCAGTATTTT
abundance: few; v_gene: TRBV28; d_gene: .; j_gene: TRBJ1-1; CDR3aa: CASSLTRKNTEAFF; CDR3nt: TGTGCCAGCAGCTTAACCAGGAAAAACACTGAAGCTTTCTTT
abundance: many; v_gene: TRBV19; d_gene: .; j_gene: TRBJ2-7; CDR3aa: CASSTLDRDYGEQYF; CDR3nt: TGTGCCAGTAGTACCCTGGACAGGGACTACGGGGAGCAGTACTTC
abundance: .; v_gene: TRBV12-3/TRBV12-4; d_gene: .; j_gene: TRBJ2-7; CDR3aa: CASSQGTRQQYF; CDR3nt: TGTGCCAGCAGTCAAGGGACTCGACAGCAGTACTTC
abundance: many; v_gene: TRBV7-9; d_gene: TRBD1; j_gene: TRBJ1-1; CDR3aa: CASIASFRTGHEKAFF; CDR3nt: TGTGCCAGCATCGCCTCCTTTAGGACAGGGCACGAGAAAGCTTTCTTT
abundance: many; v_gene: TRBV7-9; d_gene: TRBD2; j_gene: TRBJ2-1; CDR3aa: CASSTTRPGLAGNEQFF; CDR3nt: TGTGCCAGCAGCACAACTAGACCGGGACTAGCGGGAAATGAGCAGTTCTTC
abundance: .; v_gene: TRBV6-1; d_gene: .; j_gene: TRBJ2-2; CDR3aa: CASITGILNTGELFF; CDR3nt: TGTGCCAGCATCACCGGCATACTGAACACCGGGGAGCTGTTTTTT
abundance: many; v_gene: TRBV2; d_gene: TRBD1; j_gene: TRBJ2-5; CDR3aa: CASSPPGTGRETQYF; CDR3nt: TGTGCCAGCAGTCCTCCGGGGACAGGTAGAGAGACCCAGTACTTC
abundance: many; v_gene: TRBV6-1; d_gene: .; j_gene: TRBJ1-1; CDR3aa: CASSEVHTEAFF; CDR3nt: TGTGCCAGCAGTGAAGTCCACACTGAAGCTTTCTTT
abundance: many; v_gene: TRBV6-2/TRBV6-3; d_gene: TRBD1; j_gene: TRBJ1-1; CDR3aa: CASSDFRGRGNEAFF; CDR3nt: TGTGCCAGCAGCGATTTCAGGGGGCGCGGGAATGAAGCTTTCTTT
abundance: many; v_gene: TRBV7-8; d_gene: .; j_gene: TRBJ2-5; CDR3aa: CASSSSGTPGGAQYF; CDR3nt: TGTGCCAGCAGCTCATCCGGGACTCCTGGAGGGGCCCAGTACTTC
abundance: many; v_gene: TRBV20-1; d_gene: .; j_gene: TRBJ2-7; CDR3aa: CSARITDANEQYF; CDR3nt: TGCAGTGCTAGGATAACAGACGCCAACGAGCAGTACTTC
abundance: .; v_gene: TRBV5-1; d_gene: .; j_gene: TRBJ2-1; CDR3aa: CASRTGTVVVNEQFF; CDR3nt: TGCGCCAGCCGGACCGGGACTGTGGTAGTAAATGAGCAGTTCTTC
abundance: few; v_gene: TRBV7-9; d_gene: .; j_gene: TRBJ1-1; CDR3aa: CASSLAGRWSEAFF; CDR3nt: TGTGCCAGCAGCTTAGCGGGTCGGTGGTCTGAAGCTTTCTTT
abundance: .; v_gene: TRBV19; d_gene: TRBD1; j_gene: TRBJ2-3; CDR3aa: CASSIDNRGRGEDTQYF; CDR3nt: TGTGCCAGTAGTATAGATAACAGGGGGCGTGGTGAAGATACGCAGTATTTT
abundance: .; v_gene: TRBV9; d_gene: .; j_gene: TRBJ2-1; CDR3aa: CASSVATAGNEQFF; CDR3nt: TGTGCCAGCAGCGTAGCGACCGCCGGGAATGAGCAGTTCTTC